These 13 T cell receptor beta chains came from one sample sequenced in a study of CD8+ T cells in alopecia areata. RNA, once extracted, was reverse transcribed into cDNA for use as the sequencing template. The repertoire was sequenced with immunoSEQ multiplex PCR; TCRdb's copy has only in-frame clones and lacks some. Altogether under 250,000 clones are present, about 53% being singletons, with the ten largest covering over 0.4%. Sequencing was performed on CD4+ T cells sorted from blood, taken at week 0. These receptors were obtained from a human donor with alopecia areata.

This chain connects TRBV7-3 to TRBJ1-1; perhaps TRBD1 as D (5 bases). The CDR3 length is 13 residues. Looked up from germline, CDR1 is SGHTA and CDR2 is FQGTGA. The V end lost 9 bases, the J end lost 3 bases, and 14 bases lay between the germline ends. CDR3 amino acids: CASEPPRDTEAFF. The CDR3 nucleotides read TGTGCCAGTGAGCCCCCCAGGGACACTGAAGCTTTCTTT.

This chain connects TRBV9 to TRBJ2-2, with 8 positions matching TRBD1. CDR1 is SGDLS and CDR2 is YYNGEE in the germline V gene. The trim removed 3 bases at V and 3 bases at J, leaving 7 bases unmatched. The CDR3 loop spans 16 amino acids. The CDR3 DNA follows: TGTGCCAGCAGCGATCTGACAGGGGAGGACACCGGGGAGCTGTTTTTT. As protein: CASSDLTGEDTGELFF.

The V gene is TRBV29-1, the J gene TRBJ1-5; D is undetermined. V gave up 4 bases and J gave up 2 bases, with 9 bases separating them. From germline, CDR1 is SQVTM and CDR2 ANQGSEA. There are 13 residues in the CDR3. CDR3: CSVVEAGNQPQHF. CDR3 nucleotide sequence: TGCAGCGTTGTAGAGGCAGGCAATCAGCCCCAGCATTTT.

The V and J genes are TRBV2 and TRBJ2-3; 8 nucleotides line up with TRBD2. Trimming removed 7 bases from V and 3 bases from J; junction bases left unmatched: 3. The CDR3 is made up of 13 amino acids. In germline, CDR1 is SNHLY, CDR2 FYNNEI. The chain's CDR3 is CASTGGATDTQYF. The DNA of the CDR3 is TGTGCCAGCACCGGGGGGGCAACAGATACGCAGTATTTT.

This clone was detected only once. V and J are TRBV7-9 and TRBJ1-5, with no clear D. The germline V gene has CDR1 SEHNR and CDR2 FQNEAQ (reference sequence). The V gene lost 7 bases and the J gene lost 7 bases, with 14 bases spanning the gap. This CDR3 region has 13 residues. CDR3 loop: CASTRTGQQPQHF. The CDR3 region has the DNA TGTGCCAGCACCAGGACGGGTCAACAGCCCCAGCATTTT.

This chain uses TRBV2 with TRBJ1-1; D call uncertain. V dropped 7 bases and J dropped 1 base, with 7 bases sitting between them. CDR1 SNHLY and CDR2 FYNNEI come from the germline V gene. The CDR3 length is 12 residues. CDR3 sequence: CASKGENTEAFF. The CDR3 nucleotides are TGTGCCAGCAAAGGAGAGAACACTGAAGCTTTCTTT.

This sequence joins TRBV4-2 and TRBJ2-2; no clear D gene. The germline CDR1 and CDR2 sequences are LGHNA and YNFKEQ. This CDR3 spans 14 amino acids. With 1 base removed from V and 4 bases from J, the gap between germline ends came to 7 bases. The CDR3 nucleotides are TGTGCCAGCAGCCAAGTCGACCTCACCGGGGAGCTGTTTTTT. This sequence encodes CASSQVDLTGELFF.

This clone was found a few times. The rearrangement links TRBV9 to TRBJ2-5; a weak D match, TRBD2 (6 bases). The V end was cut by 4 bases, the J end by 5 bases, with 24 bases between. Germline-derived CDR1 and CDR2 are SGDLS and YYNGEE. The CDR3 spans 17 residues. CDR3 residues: CASSPRLVGARRETQYF. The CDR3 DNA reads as TGTGCCAGCAGCCCGCGACTAGTCGGAGCGCGTCGGGAGACCCAGTACTTC. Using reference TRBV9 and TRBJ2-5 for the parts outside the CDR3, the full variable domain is DSGVTQTPKHLITATGQRVTLRCSPRSGDLSVYWYQQSLDQGLQFLIQYYNGEERAKGNILERFSAQQFPDLHSELNLSSLELGDSALYFCASSPRLVGARRETQYFGPGTRLLVL.

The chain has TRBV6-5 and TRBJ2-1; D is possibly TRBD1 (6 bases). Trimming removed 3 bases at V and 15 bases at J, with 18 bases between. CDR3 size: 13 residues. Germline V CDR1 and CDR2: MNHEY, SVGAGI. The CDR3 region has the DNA TGTGCCAGCAGTTATCGAACATGGGACACCACGTTCTTC. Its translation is CASSYRTWDTTFF.

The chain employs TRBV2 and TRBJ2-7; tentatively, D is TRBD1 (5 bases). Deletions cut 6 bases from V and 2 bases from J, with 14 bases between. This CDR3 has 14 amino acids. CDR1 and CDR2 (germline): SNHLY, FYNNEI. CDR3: CASRYRSETYEQYF. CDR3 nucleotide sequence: TGTGCCAGCAGGTACAGGTCTGAAACCTACGAGCAGTACTTC.

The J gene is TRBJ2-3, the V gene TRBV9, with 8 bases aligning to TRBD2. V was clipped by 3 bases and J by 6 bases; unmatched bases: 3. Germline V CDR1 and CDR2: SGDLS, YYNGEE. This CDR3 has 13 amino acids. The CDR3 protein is CASSASGSDTQYF. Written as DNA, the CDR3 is TGTGCCAGCAGCGCCAGCGGGAGCGATACGCAGTATTTT.

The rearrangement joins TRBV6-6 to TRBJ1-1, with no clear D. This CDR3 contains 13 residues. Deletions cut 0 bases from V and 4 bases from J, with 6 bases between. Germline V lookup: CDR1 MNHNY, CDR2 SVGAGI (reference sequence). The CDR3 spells CASSYSMSTEAFF. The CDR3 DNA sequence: TGTGCCAGCAGTTACTCGATGAGCACTGAAGCTTTCTTT.

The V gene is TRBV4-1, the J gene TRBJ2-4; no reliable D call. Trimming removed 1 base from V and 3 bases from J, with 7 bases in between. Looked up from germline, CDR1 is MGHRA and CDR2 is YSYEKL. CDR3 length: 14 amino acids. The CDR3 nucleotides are TGCGCCAGCAGCCAAGTTTACAGCAAAAACATTCAGTACTTC. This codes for CASSQVYSKNIQYF.